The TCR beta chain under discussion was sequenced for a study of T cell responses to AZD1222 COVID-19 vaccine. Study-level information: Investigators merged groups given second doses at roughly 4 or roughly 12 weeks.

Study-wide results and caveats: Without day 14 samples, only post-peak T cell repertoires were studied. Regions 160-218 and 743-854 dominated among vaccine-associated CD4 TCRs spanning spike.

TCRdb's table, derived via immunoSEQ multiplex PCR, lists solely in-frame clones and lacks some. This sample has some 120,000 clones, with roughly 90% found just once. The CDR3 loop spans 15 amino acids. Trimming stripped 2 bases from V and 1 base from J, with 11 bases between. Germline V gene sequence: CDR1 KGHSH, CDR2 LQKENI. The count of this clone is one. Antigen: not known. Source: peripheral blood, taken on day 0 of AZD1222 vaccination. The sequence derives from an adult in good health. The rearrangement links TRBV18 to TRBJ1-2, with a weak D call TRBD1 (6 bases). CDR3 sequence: CASSPEGGSNYGYTF. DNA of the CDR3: TGTGCCAGCTCACCAGAGGGGGGCAGTAACTATGGCTACACCTTC.